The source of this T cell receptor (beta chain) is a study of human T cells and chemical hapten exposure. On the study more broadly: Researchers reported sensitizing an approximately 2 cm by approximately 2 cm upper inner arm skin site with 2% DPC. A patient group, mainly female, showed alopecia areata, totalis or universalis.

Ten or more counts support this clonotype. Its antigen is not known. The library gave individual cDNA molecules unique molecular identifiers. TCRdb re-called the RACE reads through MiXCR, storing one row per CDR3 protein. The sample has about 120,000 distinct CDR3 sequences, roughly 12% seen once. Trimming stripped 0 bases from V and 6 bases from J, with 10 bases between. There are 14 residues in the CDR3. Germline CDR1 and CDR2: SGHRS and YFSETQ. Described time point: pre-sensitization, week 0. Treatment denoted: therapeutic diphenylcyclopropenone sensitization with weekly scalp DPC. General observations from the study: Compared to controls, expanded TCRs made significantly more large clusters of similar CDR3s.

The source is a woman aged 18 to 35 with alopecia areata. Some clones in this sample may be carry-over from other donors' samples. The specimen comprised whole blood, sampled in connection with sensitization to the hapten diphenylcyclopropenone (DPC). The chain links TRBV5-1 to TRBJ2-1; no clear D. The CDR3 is CASSLETRSNEQFF. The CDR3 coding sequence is TGCGCCAGCAGCTTGGAGACCCGGAGCAATGAGCAGTTCTTC.